This passage covers 23 T cell receptor beta chains from one sample sequenced in a study of human T cells and chemical hapten exposure. TCRdb passed the RACE reads through MiXCR, listing each CDR3 protein once. The sample carries 110,000 or so distinct CDR3 sequences, 34% recorded once. Time point in this sample: patch test 3, about 24 weeks after DPC sensitization. Regarding treatment: therapeutic diphenylcyclopropenone sensitization with weekly scalp DPC. This specimen was whole blood, taken in connection with sensitization to the hapten diphenylcyclopropenone (DPC). The receptors originated from a man between 40 and 49 years old with alopecia areata. Some clones in this sample may be carry-over from other donors' samples.

The V gene is TRBV12-3 or TRBV12-4, the J gene TRBJ2-5, with D possibly TRBD2 on 6 matching bases. Trimming removed 0 bases at V and 5 bases at J, with 16 bases between. This CDR3 is built from 16 residues. The CDR3 loop reads CASSLAETSGSETQYF. DNA of the CDR3: TGTGCCAGCAGTTTAGCGGAGACTAGTGGGTCCGAGACCCAGTACTTC.

The rearrangement links TRBV6-2 or TRBV6-3 to TRBJ1-2, with TRBD1 matching over 7 bases. The CDR3 loop spans 14 amino acids. Trimming removed 6 bases from V and 2 bases from J; junction bases left unmatched: 6. CDR1 and CDR2 from the germline V gene are MNHEY and SVGEGT. CDR3 protein: CASSQETGNYGYTF. In DNA, the CDR3 is TGTGCCAGCAGCCAAGAGACAGGGAACTATGGCTACACCTTC.

The J gene is TRBJ2-2, the V gene TRBV6-5, with 10 bases that match TRBD2. Germline trimming cut 6 bases from V and 2 bases from J; bases unmatched to any gene: 3. The CDR3 spans 15 residues. Germline-derived CDR1 and CDR2 are MNHEY and SVGAGI. The DNA for the CDR3 is TGTGCCAGCAGCTGGACTAGCGGTAACACCGGGGAGCTGTTTTTT. Its protein product is CASSWTSGNTGELFF.

V and J are TRBV10-3 and TRBJ2-1, with 9 bases lining up with TRBD2. The germline CDR1 and CDR2 sequences are ENHRY and SYGVKD. CDR3 length: 15 amino acids. After removal of 0 bases from V and 9 bases from J, the junction contained 6 bases not matched to a gene. CDR3 amino acids: CAISESRLAGTEQFF. CDR3 in DNA: TGTGCCATCAGTGAGTCGCGTCTAGCGGGAACTGAGCAGTTCTTC.

A few counts support this clonotype. The V and J genes are TRBV30 and TRBJ2-4; maybe TRBD2 (6 bases). Germline CDR1 reads GTSNPN; CDR2 reads SVGIG (reference sequence). There are 13 residues in the CDR3. The V end was cut by 8 bases, the J end by 7 bases, with 18 bases between. CDR3 bases: TGTGCCGGCGGGGCTTCGGCTTTGAACATTCAGTACTTC. It codes for CAGGASALNIQYF.

The chain recombines TRBV20-1 with TRBJ1-1, with no clear D. V lost 5 bases and J lost 1, with 11 bases in between. Germline CDR1 DFQATT, CDR2 SNEGSKA (reference sequence). The CDR3 is made up of 13 amino acids. The CDR3 DNA is TGCAGTGCTTTATCAGGAGAGAACACTGAAGCTTTCTTT. The encoded protein is CSALSGENTEAFF.

The gene calls are TRBV6-5 and TRBJ1-3, with 8 nucleotides matching TRBD1. The CDR3 consists of 15 residues. The V gene's germline CDR1 is MNHEY and CDR2 SVGAGI. V dropped 6 bases and J dropped 2; count of bases not matched to a gene: 6. CDR3 in amino acids: CASSTGGAAGNTIYF. CDR3 nucleotides: TGTGCCAGCAGCACAGGGGGAGCGGCTGGAAACACCATATATTTT.

This clonotype has more than one count but fewer than ten. CDR3 nucleotide sequence: TGTGCCAGCAGCCCACGGCACCAGAACACTGAAGCTTTCTTT. Translation: CASSPRHQNTEAFF. The chain combines TRBV6-5 with TRBJ1-1; no firm D call. There are 14 residues in the CDR3. Trimming removed 6 bases at V and 1 base at J, with 12 bases between. The V gene's germline CDR1 is MNHEY and CDR2 SVGAGI.

This clonotype was counted a few times. The rearrangement joins TRBV30 to TRBJ2-1; D not resolved. Germline assignment: CDR1 GTSNPN and CDR2 SVGIG (reference sequence). The CDR3 is 12 amino acids. V lost 3 bases, J lost 10 bases, and 13 bases lay in between. This CDR3 is CAWRQIGLEQFF. The CDR3, as DNA: TGTGCCTGGAGGCAGATTGGGTTAGAGCAGTTCTTC.

V is TRBV29-1 and J is TRBJ1-1; D is unresolved. CDR1 is SQVTM and CDR2 is ANQGSEA in the germline V gene. The CDR3 is made up of 12 amino acids. The V gene lost 5 bases and the J gene lost 5 bases, with 12 bases spanning the gap. CDR3 amino acids: CSVFNGGTEAFF. CDR3 nucleotide sequence: TGCAGCGTTTTTAACGGAGGGACTGAAGCTTTCTTT.

V is TRBV5-1 and J is TRBJ2-3, with D unclear. The ends were cut back, 2 bases at V and 5 bases at J, with 12 bases in the middle. The CDR3 contains 14 residues. Germline V gives CDR1 SGHRS, CDR2 YFSETQ. DNA of the CDR3: TGCGCCAGCAGCTTCTTGGGCGCCGGAGATACGCAGTATTTT. This codes for CASSFLGAGDTQYF.

V and J are TRBV5-1 and TRBJ2-7; maybe TRBD2 (8 bases). CDR3 length: 17 amino acids. V was shortened by 4 bases and J by 6 bases, with 26 bases between the two germline ends. Germline CDR1 SGHRS, CDR2 YFSETQ. The CDR3 sequence is CASSEGAVGTSSGEQYV. The CDR3 DNA reads as TGCGCCAGCAGCGAGGGGGCTGTCGGGACTAGTTCGGGCGAGCAGTACGTC.

The V gene is TRBV5-1, the J gene TRBJ2-1; TRBD2 matches at 13 bases. This CDR3 has 16 residues. Germline CDR1 and CDR2: SGHRS and YFSETQ. J gave up 9 bases and V 4 bases, and 10 bases lay outside the gene matches. This chain's CDR3 is CASSLGLAGQAGEQFF. CDR3 coding DNA: TGCGCCAGCAGCCTGGGACTAGCGGGACAGGCTGGTGAGCAGTTCTTC.

The table lists this clonotype with a few counts. This chain connects TRBV27 to TRBJ2-1; weak D call: TRBD1 (6 bases). V was pared by 1 base and J by 9 bases, with 10 bases between. Germline V gene data show CDR1 as MNHEY and CDR2 as SMNVEV (reference sequence). The CDR3 covers 13 residues. CDR3 loop: CASSLLGTPEQFF. CDR3 DNA: TGTGCCAGCAGTTTATTGGGGACACCTGAGCAGTTCTTC.

This clonotype showed up just a few times. The chain couples TRBV6-2 or TRBV6-3 to TRBJ2-3; D call uncertain. The CDR3 runs to 14 residues. Germline CDR1 MNHEY, CDR2 SVGEGT. V was clipped by 2 bases and J by 6 bases, with 12 bases between them. The CDR3 region has the DNA TGTGCCAGCAGTTACAGCGTTTCTGGGGATACGCAGTATTTT. Translating gives CASSYSVSGDTQYF.

The chain carries TRBV18 and TRBJ2-3; the match to TRBD1 covers 12 bases. The CDR3 extends over 14 amino acids. V shed 4 bases, J shed 6 bases, and the junction held 2 bases outside the gene matches. Germline assignment: CDR1 KGHSH and CDR2 LQKENI. The CDR3 DNA sequence: TGTGCCAGCTCACGGGACAGGGGGCAGGATACGCAGTATTTT. This translates into CASSRDRGQDTQYF.

The J gene is TRBJ2-7, the V gene TRBV12-3 or TRBV12-4, with 13 nucleotides matching TRBD2. After removal of 2 bases from V and 3 bases from J, the junction contained 4 bases not matched to a gene. The CDR3 is made up of 16 amino acids. For the CDR3, the DNA is TGTGCCAGCAGTTTACCGGGACTAGCGGGGATCTACGAGCAGTACGTC. Translation: CASSLPGLAGIYEQYV.

This clonotype was recorded at least ten times. The chain is built from TRBV20-1 and TRBJ2-2; 8 positions agree with TRBD2. Germline loops: CDR1 DFQATT, CDR2 SNEGSKA (reference sequence). The CDR3 is made up of 17 amino acids. The V gene end was trimmed by 3 bases and the J gene end by 0 bases; junction bases not matched to a gene: 9. In DNA, the CDR3 is TGCAGTGCTAGCGGGCTGGGACTAGGGGCGAACACCGGGGAGCTGTTTTTT. Its translation is CSASGLGLGANTGELFF.

This clonotype came up a few times. V is TRBV6-1 and J is TRBJ2-7, with TRBD1 matching over 8 bases. The CDR3 totals 16 residues. V was clipped by 6 bases and J by 1 base; unmatched bases: 11. The germline V gene has CDR1 MNHNS and CDR2 SASEGT. In DNA, the CDR3 is TGTGCCAGCAGAAGGTCACAGGGGGATAGGTCCTACGAGCAGTACTTC. Protein sequence: CASRRSQGDRSYEQYF.

This chain links TRBV7-9 with TRBJ2-5; tentatively, D is TRBD1 or TRBD2 (5 bases each). V shed 3 bases and J shed 0 bases, with 11 bases lying between them. The CDR3 is 15 amino acids. Germline CDR1 SEHNR, CDR2 FQNEAQ (reference sequence). Here the CDR3 reads CASSFGTKYQETQYF. The CDR3 coding sequence is TGTGCCAGCAGCTTCGGGACCAAGTACCAAGAGACCCAGTACTTC.

The chain links TRBV20-1 to TRBJ2-3; 9 nucleotides line up with TRBD2. Trimming cost V 4 bases and J 1 base; bases outside gene matches: 6. The length of the CDR3 is 15 residues. Germline-derived CDR1 and CDR2 are DFQATT and SNEGSKA (reference sequence). DNA of the CDR3: TGCAGTGCTAACCAAAGGACTAGCGGCACAGATACGCAGTATTTT. Protein sequence: CSANQRTSGTDTQYF.

The chain joins TRBV3-1 to TRBJ1-1; D is uncertain. Germline CDR1 reads LGHDT; CDR2 reads YNNKEL (reference sequence). Trimming stripped 4 bases from V and 1 base from J, with 4 bases between. The CDR3 has 12 residues. CDR3 DNA sequence: TGTGCCAGCAGCCGTGGGAACACTGAAGCTTTCTTT. It codes for CASSRGNTEAFF.

V is TRBV11-2 and J is TRBJ1-1; possible D gene TRBD1, 6 bases. Deletions cut 4 bases from V and 2 bases from J, with 11 bases between. Germline V lookup: CDR1 SGHAT, CDR2 FQNNGV. The CDR3 contains 14 residues. The CDR3 loop reads CASSYVGGNTEAFF. In nucleotides, the CDR3 is TGTGCCAGCAGCTATGTAGGGGGTAACACTGAAGCTTTCTTT.